The 5 T cell receptor beta chains listed next were all sequenced from one sample in a study of Graves' ophthalmopathy and Graves' hyperthyroidism. The study amplified TCR beta CDR3 regions using RNA transcripts. HTBI primers primed a first-round RT-PCR, and a second-round multiplex PCR followed. TCRdb reprocessed the multiplex PCR reads via MiXCR and lists one record per CDR3 protein. The table records 350,000 or so distinct CDR3 sequences, around a sixth of them present only once. Sequencing was performed on peripheral blood. These receptors were collected from an adult man with Graves' ophthalmopathy.

This clonotype was counted many times. The chain employs TRBV11-1 and TRBJ2-2, with D possibly TRBD2 on 6 matching bases. The CDR3 totals 17 residues. V was shortened by 3 bases and J by 4 bases, with 18 bases between the two germline ends. Per the germline V gene, CDR1 is SGHAT and CDR2 is FQDESV (reference sequence). DNA for the CDR3: TGTGCCAGCAGCTTTGATCCCGGAGGGGCCGTCACCGGGGAGCTGTTTTTT. Its protein product is CASSFDPGGAVTGELFF.

This clonotype was seen ten or more times. V and J are TRBV12-3 or TRBV12-4 and TRBJ1-5; D is undetermined. The V end was cut by 3 bases, the J end by 6 bases, with 12 bases between. CDR3 length equals 14 residues. The CDR3 coding sequence is TGTGCCAGCAGTTTCGGGTCTCCCGGTCAGCCCCAGCATTTT. As protein: CASSFGSPGQPQHF.

A single count supports this clonotype. This chain links TRBV9 with TRBJ2-5; D not certain. CDR3 length: 13 amino acids. Trimming pared 0 bases from V and 2 bases from J, leaving 5 bases between. Germline CDR1 and CDR2: SGDLS and YYNGEE. CDR3 loop: CASSVDPQETQYF. As DNA, the CDR3 is TGTGCCAGCAGCGTAGATCCGCAAGAGACCCAGTACTTC.

The genes are TRBV12-3 or TRBV12-4 and TRBJ2-7, with 7 bases that match TRBD1. V dropped 3 bases and J dropped 6; count of bases not matched to a gene: 8. The CDR3 is 14 residues long. As DNA, the CDR3 is TGTGCCAGCAGTTTGAAGGGGGCGTCGATCGAGCAGTACTTC. This encodes CASSLKGASIEQYF.

This clonotype has at least ten counts. The chain has TRBV2 and TRBJ1-5; 11 positions agree with TRBD1. This CDR3 has 14 residues. Germline V gives CDR1 SNHLY, CDR2 FYNNEI. With 6 bases clipped from V and 5 bases from J, the junction kept 3 bases outside the gene matches. The CDR3 nucleotides are TGTGCCAGCAGCGGACAGGGGGCGGATCAGCCCCAGCATTTT. It encodes CASSGQGADQPQHF.